Detailed here is one TCR beta chain. There are 16 residues in the CDR3. The germline gives CDR1 MGHDK, CDR2 SYGVNS. The junction had 8 bases not matched to a gene; V was cut back by 3 bases and J by 1 base. This entry is derived from a study of T cell changes during pregnancy in multiple sclerosis. Sequencing was performed with immunoSEQ multiplex PCR; in TCRdb, only in-frame clones are kept and a portion is missing. This sample has some 39,000 clones; 88% occur once, and the top ten carry over 4%. The chain couples TRBV25-1 to TRBJ1-1; 7 bases map to TRBD1. The TCR originated in a female donor with multiple sclerosis, enrolled in a pregnancy study. The specimen comprised CD8+ T cells from peripheral blood mononuclear cells, sampled in the first trimester of pregnancy. The CDR3 is CASSDYPQGKNTEAFF. As DNA, the CDR3 is TGTGCCAGCAGTGACTATCCACAGGGGAAGAACACTGAAGCTTTCTTT.